These 23 T cell receptor beta chains were all obtained from the same sample, sequenced in a study of PD-L1 blockade in urothelial cancer. Sequencing was performed with immunoSEQ multiplex PCR; in TCRdb, only in-frame clones are kept and a portion is missing. The table shows 35,000 to 40,000 clones, with 82% occurring only once. This specimen consisted of PBMCs, obtained around atezolizumab (anti-PD-L1) treatment. The receptors were sampled from a man aged 60 to 75 with urothelial cancer.

This sequence joins TRBV5-1 and TRBJ2-3, with a weak D call TRBD1 (6 bases). CDR1 SGHRS and CDR2 YFSETQ come from the germline V gene. This CDR3 has 15 amino acids. V lost 0 bases, J lost 1 base, and 9 bases lay in between. CDR3 DNA: TGCGCCAGCAGCTTGGTATCAGGGGGCACAGATACGCAGTATTTT. It specifies CASSLVSGGTDTQYF.

The chain carries TRBV30 and TRBJ1-4; D is possibly TRBD1 (5 bases). V was trimmed by 1 base and J by 7 bases, leaving 16 bases between them. Germline-derived CDR1 and CDR2 are GTSNPN and SVGIG (reference sequence). CDR3 length: 15 amino acids. The CDR3 DNA reads as TGTGCCTGGAGTGGGATGAAGGGAAGGGGTGAAAAACTGTTTTTT. This codes for CAWSGMKGRGEKLFF.

The gene calls are TRBV6-5 and TRBJ2-7; 7 nucleotides match TRBD1. The ends lost 0 bases at V and 2 bases at J; junction bases unmatched: 7. CDR3 length equals 16 residues. Germline CDR1 and CDR2: MNHEY and SVGAGI. CDR3 bases: TGTGCCAGCAGTTACTCGAGGGGGACAGATGCCTACGAGCAGTACTTC. Translated: CASSYSRGTDAYEQYF.

This sequence joins TRBV5-1 and TRBJ1-1; D unresolved. The CDR3 is 14 amino acids. Per the germline V gene, CDR1 is SGHRS and CDR2 is YFSETQ. Trimming removed 0 bases at V and 1 base at J, with 7 bases between. Here the CDR3 DNA reads TGCGCCAGCAGCTTGGCAGGATGGAACACTGAAGCTTTCTTT. It specifies CASSLAGWNTEAFF.

V and J are TRBV5-4 and TRBJ2-5; 7 bases match TRBD2. Per germline, CDR1 SGHNT and CDR2 YYREEE (reference sequence). This CDR3 comprises 14 residues. V dropped 4 bases and J dropped 2; count of bases not matched to a gene: 5. The CDR3 loop reads CASSRKAGQETQYF. The CDR3 nucleotides read TGTGCCAGCAGCCGAAAAGCGGGGCAAGAGACCCAGTACTTC.

V gene TRBV28 combines with J gene TRBJ1-5; 9 bases match TRBD1. The CDR3 spans 16 residues. V lost 3 bases to trimming and J lost 4 bases; unmatched junction nucleotides: 7. Germline V gives CDR1 MDHEN, CDR2 SYDVKM. CDR3 amino acids: CASSLSGTGSNQPQHF. Written as DNA, the CDR3 is TGTGCCAGCAGTTTGTCCGGGACAGGGAGTAATCAGCCCCAGCATTTT.

The sample holds one count of this clone. The chain is built from TRBV23-1 and TRBJ1-1; D gene unclear. TRBV23-1 is treated as an ORF (open reading frame) with a function not yet certain. The CDR3 length is 11 residues. V was trimmed by 7 bases and J by 1 base, leaving 4 bases between them. This chain's CDR3 is CASTRNTEAFF. The CDR3 nucleotides read TGCGCCAGCACCCGGAACACTGAAGCTTTCTTT.

The V call is TRBV10-3, the J call TRBJ1-3; D unresolved. The CDR3 consists of 15 residues. Germline V gene sequence: CDR1 ENHRY, CDR2 SYGVKD. Deletions cut 4 bases from V and 0 bases from J, with 10 bases between. CDR3 nucleotide sequence: TGTGCCATCAGTGGATCTACTCTCTCTGGAAACACCATATATTTT. As protein: CAISGSTLSGNTIYF.

The chain couples TRBV4-2 to TRBJ2-3; 7 bases are a match to TRBD1. Germline CDR1 and CDR2: LGHNA and YNFKEQ. The CDR3 runs 16 residues. Unmatched junction bases numbered 7, after V lost 1 base and J lost 3 bases. CDR3 protein: CASSQVEGADTDTQYF. The CDR3 bases are TGTGCCAGCAGCCAAGTAGAGGGGGCCGATACAGATACGCAGTATTTT.

This rearrangement joins TRBV2 to TRBJ1-2, with TRBD1 matching over 7 bases. The CDR3 contains 16 residues. Germline loops: CDR1 SNHLY, CDR2 FYNNEI. V gave up 8 bases and J gave up 3 bases; unmatched junction bases: 15. CDR3 protein: CASEGQASTGDYGYTF. CDR3 bases: TGTGCCAGCGAAGGACAGGCCTCCACGGGTGACTATGGCTACACCTTC.

CDR3 nucleotides: TGTGCCAGTAAAGCCGGGACAGTCTACGAGCAGTACTTC. Amino acids: CASKAGTVYEQYF. V and J are TRBV28 and TRBJ2-7; 7 bases fit TRBD1. With V trimmed by 9 bases and J by 3 bases, 8 bases remained unmatched. CDR3 length: 13 residues. Germline lookup yields CDR1 MDHEN and CDR2 SYDVKM.

This clone was picked up a small number of times. V and J are TRBV10-3 and TRBJ1-2, with D possibly matching TRBD1 (6 bases). CDR1 is ENHRY and CDR2 is SYGVKD in the germline V gene. V lost 4 bases and J lost 4, with 13 bases in between. The CDR3 contains 14 residues. CDR3 nucleotide sequence: TGTGCCATCAGTGGATCCGGGACAAGCTATGGCTACACCTTC. It yields the protein CAISGSGTSYGYTF.

This clone was counted only a few times. The chain is built from TRBV11-3 and TRBJ1-1; possibly TRBD1 for D (6 bases). Per germline, CDR1 SGHNT and CDR2 YENEEA. Trimming left V 5 bases short and J 0 bases short, with 10 bases between. This CDR3 is 14 amino acids long. The CDR3 DNA follows: TGTGCCAGCAGCCCCCAGGGGATGAACACTGAAGCTTTCTTT. Translating gives CASSPQGMNTEAFF.

V is TRBV5-8 and J is TRBJ1-1, with 7 bases that match TRBD1. The CDR3 is made up of 14 amino acids. Per the germline V gene, CDR1 is SGHTS and CDR2 is YDEGEE. V lost 5 bases to trimming and J lost 1 base; unmatched junction nucleotides: 5. The CDR3 region is CASRRGTANTEAFF. In DNA form, the CDR3 reads TGTGCCAGCAGACGAGGGACAGCGAACACTGAAGCTTTCTTT. Full variable domain (remainder filled in from reference TRBV5-8 and TRBJ1-1): EAGVTQSPTHLIKTRGQQATLRCSPISGHTSVYWYQQALGLGLQFLLWYDEGEERNRGNFPPRFSGRQFPNYSSELNVNALELEDSALYLCASRRGTANTEAFFGQGTRLTVV.

The gene calls are TRBV6-5 and TRBJ1-2; 9 bases match TRBD1. Germline CDR1 MNHEY, CDR2 SVGAGI. J was trimmed by 8 bases and V by 3 bases; bases with no gene match: 10. This CDR3 is 15 amino acids long. This CDR3 reads CASSYTGTGLGGYTF. CDR3 nucleotides: TGTGCCAGCAGTTATACCGGGACAGGGTTGGGCGGCTACACCTTC.

The chain has TRBV19 and TRBJ2-1, with D tentatively TRBD2 (6 bases). This CDR3 spans 14 amino acids. The ends were cut back, 7 bases at V and 2 bases at J, with 12 bases in the middle. Germline V gene lookup returns CDR1 LNHDA and CDR2 SQIVND (reference sequence). CDR3 loop: CASNWGRTYNEQFF. CDR3 in DNA: TGTGCCAGTAACTGGGGGAGGACCTACAATGAGCAGTTCTTC.

The chain is built from TRBV7-2 and TRBJ2-2, with D possibly TRBD2 on 5 matching bases. CDR1 is SGHTA, CDR2 FQGNSA, per germline. The ends were cut back, 6 bases at V and 4 bases at J, with 15 bases in the middle. The CDR3 is 15 residues long. CDR3 region: CASREWGGSTGELFF. CDR3 DNA: TGTGCCAGCAGGGAATGGGGTGGGAGCACCGGGGAGCTGTTTTTT.

The CDR3 protein is CASSLERQGYGYTF. The CDR3 DNA follows: TGTGCCAGCAGCTTAGAACGACAGGGATACGGCTACACCTTC. This chain links TRBV7-8 with TRBJ1-2; TRBD1 aligns across 7 bases. Per germline, CDR1 SGHVS and CDR2 FQNEAQ. V was clipped by 1 base and J by 8 bases; unmatched bases: 7. This CDR3 spans 14 amino acids.

The chain couples TRBV5-4 to TRBJ1-2; D unresolved. CDR3 length: 12 residues. CDR1 and CDR2 (germline): SGHNT, YYREEE (reference sequence). The V and J ends lost 0 bases and 6 bases respectively, with 6 bases between them. For the CDR3, the DNA is TGTGCCAGCAGCTTGGTGTCGGATGGCTACACCTTC. Amino acid sequence: CASSLVSDGYTF.

The J gene is TRBJ2-7, the V gene TRBV15, with 8 positions matching TRBD1. The germline V gene has CDR1 LNHNV and CDR2 YYDKDF (reference sequence). This CDR3 has 14 amino acids. After removal of 0 bases from V and 7 bases from J, the junction contained 5 bases not matched to a gene. As DNA, the CDR3 is TGTGCCACCAGCAGAGATCAGGGGGCATGGGAGCAGTACTTC. This gives the protein CATSRDQGAWEQYF.

CDR3 sequence reads: CASSLARRAGDEQFF. Written as DNA, the CDR3 is TGCGCCAGCAGCTTGGCCCGCAGGGCAGGGGATGAGCAGTTCTTC. V gene TRBV5-1 combines with J gene TRBJ2-1, with D possibly being TRBD1 (6 bases). Per germline, CDR1 SGHRS and CDR2 YFSETQ. The CDR3 is made up of 15 amino acids. With 0 bases removed from V and 8 bases from J, the gap between germline ends came to 15 bases.

V usage is TRBV7-8 and J usage is TRBJ2-7; D unresolved. CDR3 size: 11 residues. Germline lookup yields CDR1 SGHVS and CDR2 FQNEAQ. The ends were cut back, 4 bases at V and 5 bases at J, with 6 bases in the middle. CDR3 region: CASSSIDEQYF. In DNA form, the CDR3 reads TGTGCCAGCAGCTCCATTGACGAGCAGTACTTC.

J is TRBJ2-3 and V is TRBV6-4; 7 nucleotides agree with TRBD2. CDR1 and CDR2 from the germline V gene are MRHNA and SNTAGT. The V gene end was trimmed by 5 bases and the J gene end by 2 bases; junction bases not matched to a gene: 10. CDR3 length: 16 amino acids. The CDR3 nucleotides read TGTGCCAGCAGTCTCGGCCCTAGCGGCATCACAGATACGCAGTATTTT. It translates to CASSLGPSGITDTQYF.